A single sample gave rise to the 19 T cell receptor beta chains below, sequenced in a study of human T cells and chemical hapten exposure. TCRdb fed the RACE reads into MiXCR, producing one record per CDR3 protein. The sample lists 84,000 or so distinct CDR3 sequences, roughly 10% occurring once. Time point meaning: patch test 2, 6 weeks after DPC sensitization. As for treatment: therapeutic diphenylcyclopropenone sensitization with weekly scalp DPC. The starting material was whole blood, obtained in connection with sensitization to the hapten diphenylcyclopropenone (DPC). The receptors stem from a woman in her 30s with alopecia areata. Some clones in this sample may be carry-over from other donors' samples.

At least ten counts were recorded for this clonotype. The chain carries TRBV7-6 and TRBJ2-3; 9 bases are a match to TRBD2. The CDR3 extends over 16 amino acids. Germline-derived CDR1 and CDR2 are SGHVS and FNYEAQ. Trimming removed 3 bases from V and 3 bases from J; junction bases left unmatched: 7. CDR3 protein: CASSFAGGQGTDTQYF. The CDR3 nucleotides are TGTGCCAGCAGCTTTGCGGGGGGGCAAGGGACAGATACGCAGTATTTT.

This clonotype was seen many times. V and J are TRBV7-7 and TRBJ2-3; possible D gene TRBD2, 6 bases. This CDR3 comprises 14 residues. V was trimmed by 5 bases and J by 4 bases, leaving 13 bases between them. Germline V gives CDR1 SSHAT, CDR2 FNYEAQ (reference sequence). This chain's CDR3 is CASSPGTPADTQYF. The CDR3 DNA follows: TGTGCCAGCAGCCCAGGGACTCCCGCAGATACGCAGTATTTT.

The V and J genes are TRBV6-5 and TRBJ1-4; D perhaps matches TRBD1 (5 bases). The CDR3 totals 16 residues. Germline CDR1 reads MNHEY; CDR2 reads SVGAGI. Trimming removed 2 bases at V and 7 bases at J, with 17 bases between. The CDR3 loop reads CASSYGRTPGIEKLFF. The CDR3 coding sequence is TGTGCCAGCAGTTACGGCAGGACACCAGGGATTGAAAAACTGTTTTTT.

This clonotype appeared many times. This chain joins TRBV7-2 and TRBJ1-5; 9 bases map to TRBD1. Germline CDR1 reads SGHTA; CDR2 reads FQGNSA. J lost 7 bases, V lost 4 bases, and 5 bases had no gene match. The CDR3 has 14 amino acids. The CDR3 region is CASSSQGQGQPQHF. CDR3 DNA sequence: TGTGCCAGCAGCTCACAGGGACAGGGCCAGCCCCAGCATTTT. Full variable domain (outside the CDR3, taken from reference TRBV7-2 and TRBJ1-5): GAGVSQSPSNKVTEKGKDVELRCDPISGHTALYWYRQSLGQGLEFLIYFQGNSAPDKSGLPSDRFSAERTGGSVSTLTIQRTQQEDSAVYLCASSSQGQGQPQHFGDGTRLSIL.

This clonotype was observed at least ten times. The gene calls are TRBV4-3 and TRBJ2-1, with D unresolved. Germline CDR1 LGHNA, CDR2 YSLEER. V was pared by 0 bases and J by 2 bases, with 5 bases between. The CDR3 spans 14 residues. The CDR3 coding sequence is TGCGCCAGCAGCCAAGACTGGGCCTACAATGAGCAGTTCTTC. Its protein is CASSQDWAYNEQFF.

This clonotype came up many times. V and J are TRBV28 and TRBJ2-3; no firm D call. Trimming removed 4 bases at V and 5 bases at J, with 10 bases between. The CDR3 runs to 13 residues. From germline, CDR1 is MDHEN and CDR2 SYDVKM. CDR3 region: CASSSPRKDTQYF. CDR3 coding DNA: TGTGCCAGCAGTTCACCCCGTAAAGATACGCAGTATTTT.

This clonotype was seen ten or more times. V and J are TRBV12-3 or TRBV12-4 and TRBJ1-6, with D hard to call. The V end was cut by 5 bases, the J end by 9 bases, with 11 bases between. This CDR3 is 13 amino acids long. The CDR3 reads CASSLFLSSPLHF. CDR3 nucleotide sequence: TGTGCCAGCAGTCTTTTCCTGAGTTCACCCCTCCACTTT.

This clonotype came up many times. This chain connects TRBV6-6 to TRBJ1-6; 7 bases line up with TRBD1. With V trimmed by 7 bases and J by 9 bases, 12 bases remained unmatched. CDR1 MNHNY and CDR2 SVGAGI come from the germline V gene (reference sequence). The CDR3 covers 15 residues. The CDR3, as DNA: TGTGCCAGCATCTCCAGGGAACAGGGGAGTTCACCCCTCCACTTT. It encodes CASISREQGSSPLHF.

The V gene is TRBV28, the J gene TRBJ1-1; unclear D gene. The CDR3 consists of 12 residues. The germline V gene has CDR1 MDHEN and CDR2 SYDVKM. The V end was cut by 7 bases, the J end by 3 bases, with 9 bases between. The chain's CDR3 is CASNDGYTEAFF. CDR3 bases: TGTGCCAGCAATGATGGGTACACTGAAGCTTTCTTT. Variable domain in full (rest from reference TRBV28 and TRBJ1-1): DVKVTQSSRYLVKRTGEKVFLECVQDMDHENMFWYRQDPGLGLRLIYFSYDVKMKEKGDIPEGYSVSREKKERFSLILESASTNQTSMYLCASNDGYTEAFFGQGTRLTVV.

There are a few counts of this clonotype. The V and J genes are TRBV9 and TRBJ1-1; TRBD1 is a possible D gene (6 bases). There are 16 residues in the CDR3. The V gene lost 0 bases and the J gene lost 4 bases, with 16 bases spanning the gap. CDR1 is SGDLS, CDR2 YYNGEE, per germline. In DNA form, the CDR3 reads TGTGCCAGCAGCGTAGTGACCGGGACAACGGGCACTGAAGCTTTCTTT. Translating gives CASSVVTGTTGTEAFF.

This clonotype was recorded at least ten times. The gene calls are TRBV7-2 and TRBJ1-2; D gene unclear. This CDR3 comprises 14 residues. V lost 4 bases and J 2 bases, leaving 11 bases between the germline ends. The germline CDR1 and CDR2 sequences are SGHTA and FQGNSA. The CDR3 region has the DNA TGTGCCAGCAGCTCCCCTAGGGCAAACTATGGCTACACCTTC. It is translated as CASSSPRANYGYTF.

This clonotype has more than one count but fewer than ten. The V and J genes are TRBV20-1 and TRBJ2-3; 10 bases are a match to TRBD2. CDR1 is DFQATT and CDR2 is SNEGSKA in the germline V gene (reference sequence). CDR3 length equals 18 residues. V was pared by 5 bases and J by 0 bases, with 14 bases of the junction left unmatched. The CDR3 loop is CSAPPGLAEKTSTDTQYF. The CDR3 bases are TGCAGTGCTCCGCCAGGACTAGCGGAAAAAACTAGCACAGATACGCAGTATTTT.

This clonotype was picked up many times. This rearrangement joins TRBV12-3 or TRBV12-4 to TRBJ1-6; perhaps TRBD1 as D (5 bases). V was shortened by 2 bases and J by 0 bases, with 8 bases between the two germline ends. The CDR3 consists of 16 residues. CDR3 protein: CASSLTQGSYNSPLHF. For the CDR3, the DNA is TGTGCCAGCAGTTTAACGCAGGGCTCCTATAATTCACCCCTCCACTTT.

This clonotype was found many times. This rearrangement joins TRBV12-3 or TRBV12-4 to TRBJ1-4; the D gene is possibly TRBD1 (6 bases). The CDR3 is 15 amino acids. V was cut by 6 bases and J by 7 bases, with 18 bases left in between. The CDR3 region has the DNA TGTGCCAGCAGCCTCTTGGGGGGGCGGAGTGAAAAACTGTTTTTT. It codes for CASSLLGGRSEKLFF.

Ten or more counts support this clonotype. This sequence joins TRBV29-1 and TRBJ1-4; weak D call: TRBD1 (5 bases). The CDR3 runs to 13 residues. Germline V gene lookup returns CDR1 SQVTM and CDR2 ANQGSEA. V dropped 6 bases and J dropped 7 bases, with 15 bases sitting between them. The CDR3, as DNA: TGCAGCGTCATACAGGATAACAGTGAAAAACTGTTTTTT. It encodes CSVIQDNSEKLFF.

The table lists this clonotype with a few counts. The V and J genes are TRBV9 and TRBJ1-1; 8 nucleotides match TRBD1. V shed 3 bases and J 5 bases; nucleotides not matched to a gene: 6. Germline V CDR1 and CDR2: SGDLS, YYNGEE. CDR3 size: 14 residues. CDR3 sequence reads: CASSGGQGFTEAFF. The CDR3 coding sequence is TGTGCCAGCAGCGGAGGACAGGGCTTTACTGAAGCTTTCTTT.

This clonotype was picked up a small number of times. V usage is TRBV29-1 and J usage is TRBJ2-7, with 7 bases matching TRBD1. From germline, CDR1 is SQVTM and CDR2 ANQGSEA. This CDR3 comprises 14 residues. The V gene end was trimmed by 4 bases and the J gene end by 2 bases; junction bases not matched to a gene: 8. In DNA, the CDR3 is TGCAGCGTTGTGGCCGGGGACAGAGCCTACGAGCAGTACTTC. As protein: CSVVAGDRAYEQYF.

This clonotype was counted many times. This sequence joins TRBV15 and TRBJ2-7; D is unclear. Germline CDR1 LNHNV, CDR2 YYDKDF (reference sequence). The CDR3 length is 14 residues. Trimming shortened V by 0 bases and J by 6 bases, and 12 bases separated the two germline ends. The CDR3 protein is CATSRDFGPSEQYF. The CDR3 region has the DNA TGTGCCACCAGCAGAGATTTCGGGCCTTCCGAGCAGTACTTC.

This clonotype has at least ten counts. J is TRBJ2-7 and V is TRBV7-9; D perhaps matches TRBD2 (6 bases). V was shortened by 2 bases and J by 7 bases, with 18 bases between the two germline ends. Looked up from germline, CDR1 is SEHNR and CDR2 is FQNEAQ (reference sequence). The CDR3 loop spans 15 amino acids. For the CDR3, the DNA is TGTGCCAGCAGCTTAACAACCCGGGACTTCGGGGAGCAGTACTTC. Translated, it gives CASSLTTRDFGEQYF.